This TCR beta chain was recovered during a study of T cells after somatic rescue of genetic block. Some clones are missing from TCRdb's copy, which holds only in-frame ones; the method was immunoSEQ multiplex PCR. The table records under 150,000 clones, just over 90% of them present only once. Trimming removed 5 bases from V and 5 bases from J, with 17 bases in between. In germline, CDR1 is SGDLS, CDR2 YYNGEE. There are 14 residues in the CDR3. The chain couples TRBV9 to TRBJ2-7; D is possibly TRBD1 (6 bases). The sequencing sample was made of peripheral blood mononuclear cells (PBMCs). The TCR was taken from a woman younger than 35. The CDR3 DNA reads TGTGCCAGCAGTGCGGGTAACAGGGTCCACGAGCAGTACTTC. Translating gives CASSAGNRVHEQYF.